This entry describes one TCR beta chain. J was trimmed by 0 bases and V by 4 bases; bases with no gene match: 6. The CDR3 contains 15 residues. Germline V gives CDR1 LGHDT, CDR2 YNNKEL (reference sequence). The data are from a study of blood T cell repertoires in COVID-19. Turning to the study itself: Italy, Spain and the United States were the sources of the convalescent and acute COVID-19 samples.

Per the authors' pipeline: Estimation of nucleated cell counts relied on the amplification of reference gene primers. The assay was immunoSEQ multiplex PCR, and TCRdb's table has in-frame clones only and misses some. V and J calls and clone size come straight from that table; D and trimming were deduced from the DNA. The top ten hold 2.5% to 3.5% of the sample, which has around 170,000 clones, approximately 80% seen once. This TCR was recovered from a woman aged 55 to 70 with acute or convalescent COVID-19. The rearrangement links TRBV3-1 (or the pseudogene TRBV3-2) to TRBJ2-7, with 7 bases identical to TRBD1. Material for sequencing was peripheral blood. CDR3 amino acids: CASSRTGVVSYEQYF. CDR3 sequence (DNA): TGTGCCAGCAGCCGCACAGGGGTTGTCTCCTACGAGCAGTACTTC.